The entry that follows covers one T cell receptor beta chain sequence. This sample stems from a study of blood T cell repertoires in COVID-19. Generated by immunoSEQ multiplex PCR, the TCRdb table keeps only in-frame clones and is missing some. The sample includes about 160,000 clones, less than 85% of them seen just once. CDR3 length: 14 residues. With 4 bases removed from V and 5 bases from J, the gap between germline ends came to 11 bases. Germline CDR1 reads SEHNR; CDR2 reads FQNEAQ (reference sequence). Input material: peripheral blood. The rearrangement uses TRBV7-9 and TRBJ2-2; TRBD1 is a possible D gene (6 bases). The source of this sequence is a woman aged 40 to 50 with COVID-19, enrolled during active disease. CDR3 loop: CASSSLGGTGELFF. The CDR3 nucleotides read TGTGCCAGCAGCTCTCTAGGGGGAACCGGGGAGCTGTTTTTT. The whole variable domain, filled in from reference TRBV7-9 and TRBJ2-2, reads DTGVSQNPRHKITKRGQNVTFRCDPISEHNRLYWYRQTLGQGPEFLTYFQNEAQLEKSRLLSDRFSAERPKGSFSTLEIQRTEQGDSAMYLCASSSLGGTGELFFGEGSRLTVL.